This T cell receptor (beta chain) comes out of a study of identical twins. Findings and limits, study-wide: When twins shared out-of-frame alpha sequences, those sequences had excess low generation probability. Out-of-frame sharing of TCR alpha in monozygotic twins was underestimated by models.

Each CDR3 protein is one row after TCRdb ran MiXCR on the 5' RACE reads. Of roughly 720,000 distinct CDR3 sequences in the sample, about 20% were seen once. With 1 base clipped from V and 2 bases from J, the junction kept 8 bases outside the gene matches. The CDR3 spans 17 residues. In germline, CDR1 is LGHNA, CDR2 YSLEER. This clonotype was detected only a few times. The antigen is not known. The same specimen was also included in a second study, on T cells expressing NK-cell markers. As reported in that work: In the group of eight sequenced donors, seven were HCMV-seropositive and one was seronegative.

The chain couples TRBV4-3 to TRBJ2-1; 7 bases line up with TRBD2. Sequences were obtained from PBMCs. This TCR was sampled from a woman under 30 in good health. CDR3 coding DNA: TGCGCCAGCAGCCAAGTTTCCGGGACTACCCCCTACAATGAGCAGTTCTTC. Translating it yields CASSQVSGTTPYNEQFF.